The 20 T cell receptor beta chains reported below all come from one sample, sequenced in a study of identical twins. TCRdb re-derived calls from the 5' RACE reads in MiXCR, one entry per CDR3 protein. Of about 200,000 distinct CDR3 sequences listed, approximately 8.3% were seen once; the top ten hold less than 2%. The data also belong to a second study, concerning yellow fever vaccine responses in identical twins.

The specimen was memory (CD45RO+) T cells sorted from blood. The receptors were sampled from a woman aged 18-30 years in good health.

The chain uses TRBV27 and TRBJ2-7, with a weak D call TRBD1 (6 bases). Trimming removed 6 bases at V and 2 bases at J, with 20 bases between. This CDR3 comprises 16 residues. The germline CDR1 and CDR2 sequences are MNHEY and SMNVEV (reference sequence). The CDR3 nucleotides read TGTGCCAGCAGACACCCTTCACAGGGAAATCCCTACGAGCAGTACTTC. Encoded protein: CASRHPSQGNPYEQYF.

This clonotype was counted only a few times. The chain employs TRBV5-1 and TRBJ2-1, with 8 bases fitting TRBD1. J was trimmed by 5 bases and V by 2 bases; bases with no gene match: 6. The CDR3 covers 15 residues. From germline, CDR1 is SGHRS and CDR2 YFSETQ. The CDR3 DNA is TGCGCCAGCAGCTTTCAGGGGGCCGACAACAATGAGCAGTTCTTC. It specifies CASSFQGADNNEQFF.

This clonotype occurred many times. The chain links TRBV6-1 to TRBJ2-2; 7 bases match TRBD2. CDR1 is MNHNS and CDR2 is SASEGT in the germline V gene. The V segment lost 10 bases and the J segment 3 bases; nucleotides outside the gene matches: 11. CDR3 length: 15 amino acids. Here the CDR3 reads CATTRQAGDTGELFF. The CDR3 DNA sequence: TGTGCCACGACCCGTCAGGCGGGGGACACCGGGGAGCTGTTTTTT.

V is TRBV12-3 or TRBV12-4 and J is TRBJ1-6; a weak D match, TRBD1 (6 bases). V was shortened by 4 bases and J by 10 bases, with 11 bases between the two germline ends. The CDR3 is 13 residues long. This CDR3 is CASSSYRESPLHF. CDR3 in DNA: TGTGCCAGCAGTTCCTACAGGGAATCACCCCTCCACTTT.

The CDR3 loop is CASSSGDRGPYEQYF. The DNA of the CDR3 is TGTGCCAGCAGCTCAGGGGACAGGGGTCCCTACGAGCAGTACTTC. The chain employs TRBV28 and TRBJ2-7; TRBD1 matches 10 bases. Germline V gene lookup returns CDR1 MDHEN and CDR2 SYDVKM. This CDR3 is 15 amino acids long. The junction had 7 bases not matched to a gene; V was cut back by 6 bases and J by 2 bases.

J is TRBJ2-1 and V is TRBV28, with D perhaps matching TRBD1 or TRBD2 (5 bases each). The ends were cut back, 7 bases at V and 4 bases at J, with 14 bases in the middle. Germline CDR1 and CDR2: MDHEN and SYDVKM. The CDR3 is 14 residues long. Here the CDR3 reads CASTKPGPYNEQFF. The DNA of the CDR3 is TGTGCCAGCACTAAACCGGGACCTTACAATGAGCAGTTCTTC.

This clonotype was recorded many times. This chain uses TRBV5-1 with TRBJ2-7, with 8 bases lining up with TRBD2. The V gene's germline CDR1 is SGHRS and CDR2 YFSETQ. After removal of 2 bases from V and 4 bases from J, the junction contained 5 bases not matched to a gene. The CDR3 totals 14 residues. Here the CDR3 reads CASSFVSGSYEQYF. The CDR3 region has the DNA TGCGCCAGCAGCTTCGTCAGCGGGAGTTACGAGCAGTACTTC.

The DNA for the CDR3 is TGTGCCACCAGTGATTGGGGGGATAGCAATCAGCCCCAGCATTTT. Encoded protein: CATSDWGDSNQPQHF. This chain links TRBV24-1 with TRBJ1-5, with D perhaps matching TRBD1 (5 bases). Per the germline V gene, CDR1 is KGHDR and CDR2 is SFDVKD. The length of the CDR3 is 15 residues. Trimming shortened V by 2 bases and J by 0 bases, and 7 bases separated the two germline ends.

This clonotype appeared many times. The chain is built from TRBV7-6 and TRBJ2-1; 12 nucleotides agree with TRBD2. The length of the CDR3 is 16 residues. From germline, CDR1 is SGHVS and CDR2 FNYEAQ. V gave up 3 bases and J gave up 2 bases; unmatched junction bases: 2. CDR3 protein: CASSLGLAGAYNEQFF. For the CDR3, the DNA is TGTGCCAGCAGCTTGGGACTAGCGGGTGCCTACAATGAGCAGTTCTTC.

The sample holds a few counts of this clonotype. The chain couples TRBV27 to TRBJ2-1; D not resolved. Between the trimmed V and J ends, which lost 0 bases and 6 bases, there was a span of 9 bases. This CDR3 has 14 amino acids. The germline gives CDR1 MNHEY, CDR2 SMNVEV (reference sequence). The CDR3 nucleotides are TGTGCCAGCAGTTTATCCTGGGCAAGCAATGAGCAGTTCTTC. This encodes CASSLSWASNEQFF.

Ten or more counts support this clonotype. V usage is TRBV24-1 and J usage is TRBJ2-7; D may be TRBD1 (6 bases). Between the trimmed V and J ends, which lost 4 bases and 4 bases, there was a span of 13 bases. This CDR3 has 14 residues. The germline V gene has CDR1 KGHDR and CDR2 SFDVKD. CDR3 sequence: CATSEQGRGYEQYF. The CDR3 nucleotides are TGTGCCACCAGTGAGCAGGGAAGGGGGTACGAGCAGTACTTC.

V gene TRBV6-4 combines with J gene TRBJ1-2; no definite D call. CDR1 is MRHNA and CDR2 is SNTAGT in the germline V gene. This CDR3 region has 13 residues. V was shortened by 0 bases and J by 5 bases, with 7 bases between the two germline ends. The CDR3 DNA is TGTGCCAGCAGTGACTCGGGCGGATATGGCTACACCTTC. Its translation: CASSDSGGYGYTF.

This clonotype was picked up a small number of times. The rearrangement links TRBV7-9 to TRBJ2-2; 7 nucleotides match TRBD2. The CDR3 runs 16 residues. The J segment lost 2 bases and the V segment lost 8 bases, leaving 11 bases of the junction unmatched. Germline V CDR1 and CDR2: SEHNR, FQNEAQ (reference sequence). The CDR3: CASPLSLAANTGELFF. DNA for the CDR3: TGTGCCAGCCCTCTGTCGCTAGCGGCAAACACCGGGGAGCTGTTTTTT.

This clonotype occurred a few times. The CDR3 here is CASSLGAGGSYNEQFF. CDR3 in DNA: TGCGCCAGCAGCTTGGGTGCGGGGGGATCCTACAATGAGCAGTTCTTC. This chain links TRBV5-1 with TRBJ2-1; 8 bases line up with TRBD2. This CDR3 is 16 amino acids long. Per germline, CDR1 SGHRS and CDR2 YFSETQ. The V and J ends lost 0 bases and 1 base, in that order; junction bases with no gene match: 3.

The V gene is TRBV6-1, the J gene TRBJ2-7, with 8 bases lining up with TRBD1. This CDR3 contains 14 residues. Trimming removed 9 bases from V and 3 bases from J; junction bases left unmatched: 10. Germline V CDR1 and CDR2: MNHNS, SASEGT. The CDR3 DNA is TGTGCCAGTCACCGGGACAGGAACCTCTACGAGCAGTACTTC. This encodes CASHRDRNLYEQYF.

V usage is TRBV5-4 and J usage is TRBJ2-7, with D perhaps matching TRBD2 (6 bases). CDR3 length: 14 residues. V was trimmed by 4 bases and J by 2 bases, leaving 13 bases between them. CDR1 and CDR2 (germline): SGHNT, YYREEE (reference sequence). DNA of the CDR3: TGTGCCAGCAGCATGGGGGGACCCACCTACGAGCAGTACTTC. It is translated as CASSMGGPTYEQYF. The variable domain in full, with the rest retrieved from reference TRBV5-4 and TRBJ2-7, is ETGVTQSPTHLIKTRGQQVTLRCSSQSGHNTVSWYQQALGQGPQFIFQYYREEENGRGNFPPRFSGLQFPNYSSELNVNALELDDSALYLCASSMGGPTYEQYFGPGTRLTVT.

There are a few counts of this clonotype. The chain joins TRBV4-2 to TRBJ2-1; 14 bases line up with TRBD2. The CDR3 is 17 residues long. The germline V gene encodes CDR1 LGHNA and CDR2 YNFKEQ. The J segment lost 7 bases and the V segment lost 3 bases, leaving 8 bases of the junction unmatched. The CDR3 DNA sequence: TGTGCCAGCAGCCAGATATCCGGGACTAGCGGGGGTAATGAGCAGTTCTTC. This translates into CASSQISGTSGGNEQFF.

J is TRBJ2-3 and V is TRBV20-1; TRBD2 aligns across 7 bases. Germline V CDR1 and CDR2: DFQATT, SNEGSKA (reference sequence). V trimming: 1 base; J trimming: 2 bases; junction bases outside the gene matches: 6. This CDR3 region has 15 residues. Here the CDR3 reads CSARAKAGSTDTQYF. The DNA of the CDR3 is TGCAGTGCTAGAGCCAAAGCGGGGTCCACAGATACGCAGTATTTT.

This clonotype was observed a handful of times. The chain combines TRBV7-2 with TRBJ2-3; D perhaps matches TRBD2 (7 bases). CDR1 SGHTA and CDR2 FQGNSA come from the germline V gene. With 1 base removed from V and 4 bases from J, the gap between germline ends came to 15 bases. There are 16 residues in the CDR3. CDR3 nucleotides: TGTGCCAGCAGCTTAGTGGCAGGGAGGGGGGCAGATACGCAGTATTTT. Protein product: CASSLVAGRGADTQYF.

This clonotype was observed at least ten times. The chain links TRBV20-1 to TRBJ1-2; D is possibly TRBD1 (5 bases). Germline assignment: CDR1 DFQATT and CDR2 SNEGSKA (reference sequence). The CDR3 runs 13 residues. V was cut by 3 bases and J by 1 base, with 9 bases left in between. The CDR3 DNA follows: TGCAGTGCTAGGACAGATAATAACTATGGCTACACCTTC. Translation: CSARTDNNYGYTF.